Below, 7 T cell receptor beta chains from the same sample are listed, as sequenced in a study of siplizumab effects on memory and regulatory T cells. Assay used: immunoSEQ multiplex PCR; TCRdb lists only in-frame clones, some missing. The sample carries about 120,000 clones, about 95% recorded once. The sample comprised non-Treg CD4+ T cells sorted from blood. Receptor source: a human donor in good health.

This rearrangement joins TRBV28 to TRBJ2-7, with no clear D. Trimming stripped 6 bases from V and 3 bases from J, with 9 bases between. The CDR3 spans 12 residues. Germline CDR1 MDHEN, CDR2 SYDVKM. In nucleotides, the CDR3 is TGTGCCAGCAGCCACCCGGACTACGAGCAGTACTTC. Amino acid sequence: CASSHPDYEQYF.

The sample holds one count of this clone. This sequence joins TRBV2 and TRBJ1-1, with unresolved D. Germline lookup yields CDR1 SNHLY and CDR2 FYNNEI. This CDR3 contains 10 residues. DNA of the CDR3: TGTGTCCGACACCCGTTAGGAGCTTTCTTT. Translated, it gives CVRHPLGAFF.

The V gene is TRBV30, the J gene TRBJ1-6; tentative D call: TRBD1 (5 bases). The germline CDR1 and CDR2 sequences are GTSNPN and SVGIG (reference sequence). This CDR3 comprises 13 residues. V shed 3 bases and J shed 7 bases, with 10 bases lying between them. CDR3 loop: CAWRTEKNSPLHF. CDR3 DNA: TGTGCCTGGAGGACAGAAAAAAATTCACCCCTCCACTTT.

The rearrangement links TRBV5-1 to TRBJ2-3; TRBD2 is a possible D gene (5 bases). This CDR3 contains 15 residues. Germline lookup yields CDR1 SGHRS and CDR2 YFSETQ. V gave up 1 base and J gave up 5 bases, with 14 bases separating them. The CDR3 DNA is TGCGCCAGCAGCTTGCAGGTCGCGGGTGAAGATACGCAGTATTTT. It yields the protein CASSLQVAGEDTQYF.

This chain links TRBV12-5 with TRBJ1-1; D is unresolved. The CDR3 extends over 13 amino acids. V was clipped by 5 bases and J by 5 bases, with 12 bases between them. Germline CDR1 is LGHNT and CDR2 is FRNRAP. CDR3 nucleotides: TGTGCTAGTGGTGCAGAAAGTGGGACTGAAGCTTTCTTT. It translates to CASGAESGTEAFF.

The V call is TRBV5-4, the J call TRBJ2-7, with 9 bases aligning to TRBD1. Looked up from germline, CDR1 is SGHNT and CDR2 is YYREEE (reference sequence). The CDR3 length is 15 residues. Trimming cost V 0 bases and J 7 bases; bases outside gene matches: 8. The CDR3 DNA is TGTGCCAGCAGCTTGGGGGGGACAGGGATAGGGGAGCAGTACTTC. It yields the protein CASSLGGTGIGEQYF.

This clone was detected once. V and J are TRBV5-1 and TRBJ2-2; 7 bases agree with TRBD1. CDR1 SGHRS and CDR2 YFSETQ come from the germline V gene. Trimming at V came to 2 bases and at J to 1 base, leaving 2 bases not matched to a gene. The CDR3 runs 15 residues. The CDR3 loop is CASSLTGVNTGELFF. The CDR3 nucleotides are TGCGCCAGCAGCTTAACAGGGGTGAACACCGGGGAGCTGTTTTTT.